This TCR beta chain was retrieved from a study of PD-L1 blockade in urothelial cancer. Libraries were prepared by immunoSEQ multiplex PCR; TCRdb keeps only in-frame clonotypes and omits some of them. The table lists 65,000 to 80,000 clones, roughly 80% of them singletons. Trimming took 6 bases from V and 7 from J, leaving 18 bases between them. The CDR3 spans 14 residues. Germline V gene sequence: CDR1 MDHEN, CDR2 SYDVKM. The chain joins TRBV28 to TRBJ1-2; D might be TRBD1 (5 bases). The source material was PBMCs, sampled around atezolizumab (anti-PD-L1) treatment. The receptor's source is a man aged 70 or older with urothelial cancer. This chain's CDR3 is CASSRDWADSGYTF. CDR3 DNA sequence: TGTGCCAGCAGCCGGGACTGGGCTGATAGTGGCTACACCTTC.